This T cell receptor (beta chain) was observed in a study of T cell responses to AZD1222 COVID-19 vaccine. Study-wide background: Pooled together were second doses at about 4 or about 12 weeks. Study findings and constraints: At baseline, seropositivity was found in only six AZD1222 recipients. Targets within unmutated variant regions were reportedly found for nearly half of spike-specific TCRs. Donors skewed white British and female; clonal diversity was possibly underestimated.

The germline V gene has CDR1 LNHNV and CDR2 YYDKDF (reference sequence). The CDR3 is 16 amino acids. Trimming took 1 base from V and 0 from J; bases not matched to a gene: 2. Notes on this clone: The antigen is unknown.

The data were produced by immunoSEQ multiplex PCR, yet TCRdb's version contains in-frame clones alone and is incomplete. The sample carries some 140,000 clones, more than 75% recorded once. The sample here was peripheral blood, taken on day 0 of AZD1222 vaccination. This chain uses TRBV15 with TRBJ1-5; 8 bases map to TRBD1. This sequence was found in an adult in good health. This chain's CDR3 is CATSRGTGTSNQPQHF. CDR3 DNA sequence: TGTGCCACCAGCAGAGGGACAGGGACTAGCAATCAGCCCCAGCATTTT.